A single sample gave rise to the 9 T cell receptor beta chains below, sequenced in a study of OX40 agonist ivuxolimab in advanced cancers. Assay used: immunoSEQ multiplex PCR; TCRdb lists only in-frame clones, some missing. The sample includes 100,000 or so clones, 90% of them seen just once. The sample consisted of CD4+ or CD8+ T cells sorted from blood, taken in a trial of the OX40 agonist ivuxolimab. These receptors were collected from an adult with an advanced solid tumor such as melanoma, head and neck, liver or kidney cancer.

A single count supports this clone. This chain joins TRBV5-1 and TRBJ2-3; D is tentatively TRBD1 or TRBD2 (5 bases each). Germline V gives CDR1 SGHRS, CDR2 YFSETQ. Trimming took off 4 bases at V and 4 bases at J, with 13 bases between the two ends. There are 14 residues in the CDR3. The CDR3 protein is CASSQSRGADTQYF. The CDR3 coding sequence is TGCGCCAGCAGCCAGAGTCGAGGGGCAGATACGCAGTATTTT.

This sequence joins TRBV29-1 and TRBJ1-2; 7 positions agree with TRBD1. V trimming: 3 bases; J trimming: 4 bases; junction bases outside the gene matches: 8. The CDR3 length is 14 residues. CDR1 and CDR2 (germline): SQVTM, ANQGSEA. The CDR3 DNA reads TGCAGCGTTGATGGAGGGGGCGCGGGCTATGGCTACACCTTC. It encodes CSVDGGGAGYGYTF.

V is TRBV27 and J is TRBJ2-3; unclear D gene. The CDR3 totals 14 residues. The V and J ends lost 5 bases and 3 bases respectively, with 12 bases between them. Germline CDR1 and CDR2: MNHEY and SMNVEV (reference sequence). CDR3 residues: CASSPFWGTDTQYF. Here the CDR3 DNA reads TGTGCCAGCAGTCCGTTTTGGGGTACAGATACGCAGTATTTT.

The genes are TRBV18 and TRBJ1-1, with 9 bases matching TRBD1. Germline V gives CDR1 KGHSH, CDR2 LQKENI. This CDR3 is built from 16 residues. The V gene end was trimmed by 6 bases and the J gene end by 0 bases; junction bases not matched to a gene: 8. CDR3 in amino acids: CASSLRTGVLNTEAFF. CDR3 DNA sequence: TGTGCCAGCTCCCTCAGGACAGGGGTCTTGAACACTGAAGCTTTCTTT.

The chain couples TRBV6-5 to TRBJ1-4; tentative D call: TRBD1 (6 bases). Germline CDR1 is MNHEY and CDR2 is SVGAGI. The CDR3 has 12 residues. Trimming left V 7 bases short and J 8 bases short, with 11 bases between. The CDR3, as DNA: TGTGCCAGCAAACAGGGACGGGAAAAACTGTTTTTT. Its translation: CASKQGREKLFF.

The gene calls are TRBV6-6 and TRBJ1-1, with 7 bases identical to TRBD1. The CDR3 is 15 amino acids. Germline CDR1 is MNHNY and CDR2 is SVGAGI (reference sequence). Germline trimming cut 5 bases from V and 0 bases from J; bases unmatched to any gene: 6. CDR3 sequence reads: CASSPGQLMNTEAFF. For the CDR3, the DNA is TGTGCCAGCAGTCCGGGACAGCTTATGAACACTGAAGCTTTCTTT.

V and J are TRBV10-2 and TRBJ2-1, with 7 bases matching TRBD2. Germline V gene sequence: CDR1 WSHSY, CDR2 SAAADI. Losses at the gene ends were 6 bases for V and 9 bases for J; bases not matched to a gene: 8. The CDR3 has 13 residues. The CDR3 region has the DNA TGCGCCAGCAGCTGGACTAGAAGAGGTGAGCAGTTCTTC. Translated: CASSWTRRGEQFF.

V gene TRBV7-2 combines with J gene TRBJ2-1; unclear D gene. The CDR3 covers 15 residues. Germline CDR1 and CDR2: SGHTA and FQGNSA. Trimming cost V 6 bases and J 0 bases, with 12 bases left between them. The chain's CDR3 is CASSQMAFSYNEQFF. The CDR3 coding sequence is TGTGCCAGCAGTCAAATGGCGTTCTCCTACAATGAGCAGTTCTTC.

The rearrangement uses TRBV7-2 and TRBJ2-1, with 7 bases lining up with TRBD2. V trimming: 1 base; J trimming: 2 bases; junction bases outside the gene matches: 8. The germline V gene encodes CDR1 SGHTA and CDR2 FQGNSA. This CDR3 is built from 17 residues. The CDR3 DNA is TGTGCCAGCAGCTTAGATCTAAGTGCGGGAGCCTACAATGAGCAGTTCTTC. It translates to CASSLDLSAGAYNEQFF. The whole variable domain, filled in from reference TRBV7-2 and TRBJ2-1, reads GAGVSQSPSNKVTEKGKDVELRCDPISGHTALYWYRQSLGQGLEFLIYFQGNSAPDKSGLPSDRFSAERTGGSVSTLTIQRTQQEDSAVYLCASSLDLSAGAYNEQFFGPGTRLTVL.